Listed here are 11 T cell receptor beta chains from one sample, sequenced in a study of blood T cell repertoires in COVID-19. Assay: immunoSEQ multiplex PCR; the TCRdb copy retains only in-frame clones and omits some. The sample lists some 150,000 clones, approximately 90% occurring once. The sequencing sample was made of PBMCs or T cells enriched from blood (not recorded which). These receptor sequences come from a man between 50 and 59 years old who had recovered from COVID-19.

The chain carries TRBV4-3 and TRBJ2-2, with 12 bases fitting TRBD2. This CDR3 is 20 amino acids long. J gave up 1 base and V 0 bases, and 9 bases lay outside the gene matches. Germline assignment: CDR1 LGHNA and CDR2 YSLEER. The CDR3, as DNA: TGCGCCAGCAGCCAAGATGTACCCAGGACTAGCGGGGTGAACACCGGGGAGCTGTTTTTT. It specifies CASSQDVPRTSGVNTGELFF.

This chain connects TRBV5-4 to TRBJ1-6; TRBD1 agrees at 7 bases. V lost 2 bases, J lost 7 bases, and 3 bases stayed unmatched. The germline CDR1 and CDR2 sequences are SGHNT and YYREEE (reference sequence). CDR3 length equals 14 residues. The CDR3 DNA reads as TGTGCCAGCAGCTTTACAGGGGTGAATTCACCCCTCCACTTT. Translation gives CASSFTGVNSPLHF. Full variable domain (rest looked up from reference TRBV5-4 and TRBJ1-6): ETGVTQSPTHLIKTRGQQVTLRCSSQSGHNTVSWYQQALGQGPQFIFQYYREEENGRGNFPPRFSGLQFPNYSSELNVNALELDDSALYLCASSFTGVNSPLHFGNGTRLTVT.

The chain employs TRBV5-8 and TRBJ1-1; D uncertain. The germline V and J ends were trimmed by 0 bases and 5 bases, with 11 bases remaining between them. The CDR3 spans 14 residues. Looked up from germline, CDR1 is SGHTS and CDR2 is YDEGEE. The CDR3 DNA reads TGTGCCAGCAGCTTGGGTTTTGGGCAGACTGAAGCTTTCTTT. The encoded protein is CASSLGFGQTEAFF.

J is TRBJ2-1 and V is TRBV3-1 (or the pseudogene TRBV3-2); TRBD2 aligns across 8 bases. V shed 4 bases and J 9 bases; nucleotides not matched to a gene: 8. This CDR3 is built from 14 residues. The germline V gene encodes CDR1 LGHDT and CDR2 YNNKEL (reference sequence). The CDR3 DNA reads as TGTGCCAGCAGCCCCGGGGGGGCACAGGGTGAGCAGTTCTTC. Its translation is CASSPGGAQGEQFF.

In DNA form, the CDR3 reads TGTGCCAGCTCACCCCGCGAGGGCACAGATACGCAGTATTTT. Translating gives CASSPREGTDTQYF. This chain connects TRBV18 to TRBJ2-3; D is unresolved. With 3 bases removed from V and 1 base from J, the gap between germline ends came to 8 bases. The CDR3 length is 14 residues. Looked up from germline, CDR1 is KGHSH and CDR2 is LQKENI.

The chain couples TRBV28 to TRBJ1-2, with 7 bases that match TRBD1. V was pared by 5 bases and J by 6 bases, with 3 bases of the junction left unmatched. CDR3 size: 12 residues. Germline loops: CDR1 MDHEN, CDR2 SYDVKM. In DNA, the CDR3 is TGTGCCAGCAGTCGACAGGGTGATGGCTACACCTTC. Amino acids: CASSRQGDGYTF.

Only a few counts were recorded for this clone. This chain connects TRBV6-2 or TRBV6-3 to TRBJ1-2; maybe TRBD1 (6 bases). The V gene lost 2 bases and the J gene lost 7 bases, with 11 bases spanning the gap. The V gene's germline CDR1 is MNHEY and CDR2 SVGEGT. The CDR3 has 13 amino acids. CDR3 loop: CASSYTGISGYTF. CDR3 in DNA: TGTGCCAGCAGTTACACAGGGATCAGTGGCTACACCTTC.

This chain joins TRBV30 and TRBJ1-1, with D tentatively TRBD1 (6 bases). Deletions cut 3 bases from V and 3 bases from J, with 8 bases between. Germline V CDR1 and CDR2: GTSNPN, SVGIG (reference sequence). The CDR3 runs to 12 residues. CDR3 sequence reads: CAWRDSYTEAFF. The CDR3 bases are TGTGCCTGGAGGGACAGCTACACTGAAGCTTTCTTT.

The chain is built from TRBV6-5 and TRBJ1-2; TRBD1 aligns across 8 bases. There are 14 residues in the CDR3. Germline V lookup: CDR1 MNHEY, CDR2 SVGAGI. With V trimmed by 6 bases and J by 1 base, 4 bases remained unmatched. The CDR3 DNA sequence: TGTGCCAGCAGGGCACAGGGGGGTAACTATGGCTACACCTTC. It is translated as CASRAQGGNYGYTF.

The chain recombines TRBV29-1 with TRBJ1-4; D gene ambiguous. The CDR3 totals 13 residues. Germline loops: CDR1 SQVTM, CDR2 ANQGSEA. Between the trimmed V and J ends, which lost 2 bases and 7 bases, there was a span of 11 bases. The CDR3 loop is CSVESGTPEKLFF. The CDR3 DNA follows: TGCAGCGTTGAATCGGGTACTCCTGAAAAACTGTTTTTT.

The chain couples TRBV30 to TRBJ2-1, with 13 nucleotides matching TRBD2. The trim removed 1 base at V and 7 bases at J, leaving 1 base unmatched. Looked up from germline, CDR1 is GTSNPN and CDR2 is SVGIG (reference sequence). The CDR3 runs to 14 residues. The DNA of the CDR3 is TGTGCCTGGAGTGGGGGACTAGCGGGAAATGAGCAGTTCTTC. Translating gives CAWSGGLAGNEQFF.